The next 3 T cell receptor beta chains were all read from a single sample in a study of glioma-infiltrating T cells after dendritic cell vaccination. Profiled with immunoSEQ multiplex PCR; TCRdb holds only in-frame clones, not every one. The sample has 90,000 to 140,000 clones; 90% are singletons. The time point: after dendritic cell vaccination, including at tumor progression/relapse. The material sequenced was blood, taken after dendritic cell vaccination. The receptors were sampled from a human donor with glioblastoma.

V usage is TRBV27 and J usage is TRBJ2-1; 12 positions match TRBD2. The CDR3 sequence is 15 residues long. Trimming cost V 3 bases and J 7 bases; bases outside gene matches: 4. Germline V gives CDR1 MNHEY, CDR2 SMNVEV (reference sequence). The CDR3 nucleotides are TGTGCCAGCAGTTTCCCCGGACTAGCGGGGAATGAGCAGTTCTTC. Its translation: CASSFPGLAGNEQFF.

This rearrangement joins TRBV5-1 to TRBJ1-2; 12 bases map to TRBD1. CDR1 SGHRS and CDR2 YFSETQ come from the germline V gene. Trimming cost V 4 bases and J 11 bases; bases outside gene matches: 12. This CDR3 contains 15 residues. CDR3: CASSPPPGQGALYTF. CDR3 bases: TGCGCCAGCAGCCCGCCCCCGGGACAGGGGGCTTTATACACCTTC.

The rearrangement uses TRBV7-3 and TRBJ1-4; the match to TRBD1 covers 9 bases. The CDR3 is made up of 13 amino acids. The germline gives CDR1 SGHTA, CDR2 FQGTGA. Unmatched junction bases numbered 2, after V lost 4 bases and J lost 8 bases. The CDR3 spells CASSSDRGEKLFF. For the CDR3, the DNA is TGTGCCAGCAGCTCCGACAGGGGGGAAAAACTGTTTTTT.